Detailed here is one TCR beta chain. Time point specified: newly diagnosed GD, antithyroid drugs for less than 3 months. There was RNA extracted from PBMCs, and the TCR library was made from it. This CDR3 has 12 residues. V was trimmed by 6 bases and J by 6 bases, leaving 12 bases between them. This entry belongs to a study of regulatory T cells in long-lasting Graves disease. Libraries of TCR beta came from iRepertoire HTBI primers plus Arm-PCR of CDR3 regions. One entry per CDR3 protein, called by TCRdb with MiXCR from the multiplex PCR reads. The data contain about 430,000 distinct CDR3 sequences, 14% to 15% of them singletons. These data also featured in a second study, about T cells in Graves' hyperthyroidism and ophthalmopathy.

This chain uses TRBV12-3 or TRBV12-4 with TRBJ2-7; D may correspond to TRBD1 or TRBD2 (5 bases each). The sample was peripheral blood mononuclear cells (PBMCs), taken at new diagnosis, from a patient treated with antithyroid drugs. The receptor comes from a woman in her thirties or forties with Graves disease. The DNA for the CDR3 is TGTGCCAGCAGGGCCCGTGGGGGCGAGCAGTACTTC. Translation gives CASRARGGEQYF.